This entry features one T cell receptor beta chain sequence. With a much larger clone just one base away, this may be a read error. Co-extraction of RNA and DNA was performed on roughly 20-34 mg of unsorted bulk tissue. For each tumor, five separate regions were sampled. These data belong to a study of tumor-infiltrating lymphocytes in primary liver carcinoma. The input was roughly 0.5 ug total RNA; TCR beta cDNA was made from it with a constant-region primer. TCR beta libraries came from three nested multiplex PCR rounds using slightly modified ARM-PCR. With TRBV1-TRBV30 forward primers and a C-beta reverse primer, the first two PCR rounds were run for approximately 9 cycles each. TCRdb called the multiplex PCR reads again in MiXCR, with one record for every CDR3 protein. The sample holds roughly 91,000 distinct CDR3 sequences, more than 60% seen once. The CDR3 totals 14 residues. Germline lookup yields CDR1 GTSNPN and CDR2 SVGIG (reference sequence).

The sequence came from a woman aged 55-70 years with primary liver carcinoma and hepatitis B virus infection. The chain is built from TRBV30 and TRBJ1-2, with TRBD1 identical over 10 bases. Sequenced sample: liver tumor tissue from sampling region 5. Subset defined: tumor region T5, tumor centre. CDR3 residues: CAWSATGGGYGYAF. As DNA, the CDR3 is TGTGCCTGGAGTGCGACAGGGGGCGGCTATGGCTACGCCTTC.